This is a list of T cell receptor beta chains from one sample in a study of T-cell memory formation after mild COVID-19. TCRdb used MiXCR to reprocess the 5' RACE reads, holding one entry per CDR3 protein. This sample has 350,000 or so distinct CDR3 sequences, with 20% to 25% found just once. Sequences were obtained from PBMCs or a T cell subset sorted from them (not recorded which). Source of these receptors: a man younger than 35 who had mild COVID-19 (a few samples of this study predate the infection). Cell type and time point are not known. CDR3s include the opening cysteine and the closing phenylalanine or tryptophan. The order of the fields is J gene, clone size, D gene, CDR3 length, V gene, CDR3 DNA, CDR3 protein. D genes are given only for firm matches. Rows give clone size only sometimes, using once, few, many, or a class for an expanded clone.

j_call: TRBJ2-3
clone_size: -
d_call: TRBD2
cdr3_length: 15
v_call: TRBV29-1
cdr3_nt: TGCAGCGCCGGGACTAGCGGGGGGATTTCGAATACGCAGTATTTT
cdr3_aa: CSAGTSGGISNTQYF

j_call: TRBJ1-2
clone_size: -
d_call: TRBD1
cdr3_length: 16
v_call: TRBV4-1
cdr3_nt: TGCGCCAGCAGCCAAGACGGACAGGGTACTAACTATGGCTACACCTTC
cdr3_aa: CASSQDGQGTNYGYTF

j_call: TRBJ2-7
clone_size: few
d_call: -
cdr3_length: 14
v_call: TRBV5-1
cdr3_nt: TGCGCCAGCGCCGAAAGTATGGGGCTCTACGAGCAGTACTTC
cdr3_aa: CASAESMGLYEQYF

j_call: TRBJ2-2
clone_size: few
d_call: -
cdr3_length: 12
v_call: TRBV6-5
cdr3_nt: TGTGCCAGCAGAAGACTGGGCGGGGAGCTGTTTTTT
cdr3_aa: CASRRLGGELFF

j_call: TRBJ2-7
clone_size: -
d_call: TRBD2
cdr3_length: 18
v_call: TRBV6-6
cdr3_nt: TGTGCCAGCAGTTACTCGGGACTAGCGGGGGCAAAGCGCTACGAGCAGTACTTC
cdr3_aa: CASSYSGLAGAKRYEQYF

j_call: TRBJ1-2
clone_size: -
d_call: -
cdr3_length: 11
v_call: TRBV6-2/TRBV6-3
cdr3_nt: TGTGCCATAAGGGACAACTATGGCTACACCTTC
cdr3_aa: CAIRDNYGYTF

j_call: TRBJ1-1
clone_size: -
d_call: -
cdr3_length: 14
v_call: TRBV6-1
cdr3_nt: TGTGCCAGCAGTGAAAACGGGGTGAACACTGAAGCTTTCTTT
cdr3_aa: CASSENGVNTEAFF

j_call: TRBJ1-2
clone_size: many
d_call: -
cdr3_length: 13
v_call: TRBV5-1
cdr3_nt: TGCGCCAGCAATCCAGACGGGAACTATGGCTACACCTTC
cdr3_aa: CASNPDGNYGYTF

j_call: TRBJ2-3
clone_size: -
d_call: TRBD2
cdr3_length: 15
v_call: TRBV7-9
cdr3_nt: TGTGCCAGCGGCCTTGCGCGGGGGGGCACAGATACGCAGTATTTT
cdr3_aa: CASGLARGGTDTQYF

j_call: TRBJ2-1
clone_size: -
d_call: -
cdr3_length: 14
v_call: TRBV7-2
cdr3_nt: TGTGCCAGCAGCTTAGCCGCCCGGGGCTATGAGCAGTTCTTC
cdr3_aa: CASSLAARGYEQFF

j_call: TRBJ1-5
clone_size: -
d_call: -
cdr3_length: 14
v_call: TRBV6-2/TRBV6-3
cdr3_nt: TGTGCCAGCAGTTACGGCGCCCGAAACCAGCCCCAGCATTTT
cdr3_aa: CASSYGARNQPQHF

j_call: TRBJ1-2
clone_size: few
d_call: TRBD1
cdr3_length: 13
v_call: TRBV7-9
cdr3_nt: TGTGCCAGCAGCCTGGGACAGAGGAATGGCTACACCTTC
cdr3_aa: CASSLGQRNGYTF

j_call: TRBJ2-4
clone_size: -
d_call: TRBD1
cdr3_length: 15
v_call: TRBV3-1
cdr3_nt: TGTGCCAGCAGCCCGGGACACTCAGGGGGAAACATTCAGTACTTC
cdr3_aa: CASSPGHSGGNIQYF

j_call: TRBJ2-3
clone_size: -
d_call: TRBD2
cdr3_length: 16
v_call: TRBV20-1
cdr3_nt: TGCAGTGCTTCTACTCTGTTTAGCGGGGCCACAGATACGCAGTATTTT
cdr3_aa: CSASTLFSGATDTQYF

j_call: TRBJ2-3
clone_size: -
d_call: TRBD2
cdr3_length: 16
v_call: TRBV7-8
cdr3_nt: TGTGCCAGCAGCTCGCGGGGGGGCCAGAGCACAGATACGCAGTATTTT
cdr3_aa: CASSSRGGQSTDTQYF

j_call: TRBJ1-4
clone_size: few
d_call: TRBD1
cdr3_length: 15
v_call: TRBV7-9
cdr3_nt: TGTGCCAGCAGCTCGCGGACAGGCAGGGATGAAAAACTGTTTTTT
cdr3_aa: CASSSRTGRDEKLFF

j_call: TRBJ2-1
clone_size: -
d_call: TRBD2
cdr3_length: 14
v_call: TRBV12-3/TRBV12-4
cdr3_nt: TGTGCCAGCAGTTTGGAGGCGGGGGGCGATGAGCAGTTCTTC
cdr3_aa: CASSLEAGGDEQFF

j_call: TRBJ1-1
clone_size: -
d_call: -
cdr3_length: 14
v_call: TRBV5-6
cdr3_nt: TGTGCCAGCAGCTGGGAACAGGTGGACACTGAAGCTTTCTTT
cdr3_aa: CASSWEQVDTEAFF

j_call: TRBJ1-4
clone_size: -
d_call: -
cdr3_length: 14
v_call: TRBV19
cdr3_nt: TGTGCCAGTAGTAAATCCTTGACTCAGGAAAAACTGTTTTTT
cdr3_aa: CASSKSLTQEKLFF

j_call: TRBJ2-2
clone_size: -
d_call: -
cdr3_length: 15
v_call: TRBV7-2
cdr3_nt: TGTGCCAGCAGCTTAGCGGGGGGGCATACCGGGGAGCTGTTTTTT
cdr3_aa: CASSLAGGHTGELFF

j_call: TRBJ1-3
clone_size: few
d_call: -
cdr3_length: 13
v_call: TRBV7-2
cdr3_nt: TGTGCCAGCAGCTTAGTGTACGGAAACACCATATATTTT
cdr3_aa: CASSLVYGNTIYF

j_call: TRBJ2-1
clone_size: -
d_call: -
cdr3_length: 14
v_call: TRBV4-3
cdr3_nt: TGCGCCAGCAGCCGAGACGTTAAGATAGAGAAGCAGTTCTTC
cdr3_aa: CASSRDVKIEKQFF

j_call: TRBJ1-2
clone_size: -
d_call: -
cdr3_length: 15
v_call: TRBV4-2
cdr3_nt: TGTGCCAGCAGCCAACCCCGAGACGTCGGTTATGGCTACACCTTC
cdr3_aa: CASSQPRDVGYGYTF

j_call: TRBJ1-1
clone_size: few
d_call: -
cdr3_length: 13
v_call: TRBV20-1
cdr3_nt: TGCAGTGCTAGAGATCTTCTGGACACTGAAGCTTTCTTT
cdr3_aa: CSARDLLDTEAFF

j_call: TRBJ2-3
clone_size: few
d_call: -
cdr3_length: 15
v_call: TRBV5-4
cdr3_nt: TGTGCCAGCAGCTTGGCCGTGGATCGCACAGATACGCAGTATTTT
cdr3_aa: CASSLAVDRTDTQYF

j_call: TRBJ2-1
clone_size: many
d_call: TRBD1
cdr3_length: 13
v_call: TRBV5-4
cdr3_nt: TGTGCCAGCAGCGAGGGACAGGGGAATGAGCAGTTCTTC
cdr3_aa: CASSEGQGNEQFF

j_call: TRBJ2-5
clone_size: few
d_call: -
cdr3_length: 14
v_call: TRBV5-1
cdr3_nt: TGCGCCAGCAGCTTGGATAGCAGAGAAGAGACCCAGTACTTC
cdr3_aa: CASSLDSREETQYF

j_call: TRBJ2-7
clone_size: -
d_call: -
cdr3_length: 15
v_call: TRBV5-1
cdr3_nt: TGCGCCAGCAGCTTGGAAGGAACAACATCCTACGAGCAGTACTTC
cdr3_aa: CASSLEGTTSYEQYF

j_call: TRBJ2-5
clone_size: many
d_call: TRBD2
cdr3_length: 15
v_call: TRBV7-3
cdr3_nt: TGTGCCAGCAGCCTGCACGGGACTAGCGGGGAGACCCAGTACTTC
cdr3_aa: CASSLHGTSGETQYF